This is a list of T cell receptor beta chains from one sample in a study of shared clonotypes between healthy human individuals. The protocol was immunoSEQ multiplex PCR, while the TCRdb copy is restricted to in-frame clones and leaves out a portion. The repertoire holds millions of clones, 85% to 95% seen once, with about 0.37% in the top ten. Sequenced: naive CD4+ T cells from PBMCs. These receptors all come from a man aged 18 to 30 in good health. Some clones in this sample may be carry-over from other donors' samples. The conserved cysteine and the conserved F or W are not part of the CDR3 here.

j_gene,v_gene,CDR3aa
TRBJ1-1,TRBV4-2,ASSQVGGNTEAF
TRBJ2-5,TRBV5-6,ASSGGMGETQY
TRBJ2-1,TRBV5-1,ASSLTAGSNEQF
TRBJ2-7,TRBV6-1,ASSESWGLLHEQY
TRBJ2-7,TRBV19,ASSIQGSPFYEQY
TRBJ1-1,TRBV12-5,ASGASGTDEAF
TRBJ2-7,TRBV4-1,ASSREGQGRYEQY
TRBJ2-7,TRBV27,ASSRRGQDYEQY
TRBJ2-7,TRBV28,ASSPPGRAPYEQY
TRBJ1-2,TRBV19,ASSPAPGPHYGYT
TRBJ2-1,TRBV2,ASSGDSGTYNEQF
TRBJ2-3,TRBV5-1,ASSSGGAGPTDTQY
TRBJ1-4,TRBV19,ASTSELATNEKLF
TRBJ2-7,TRBV7-2,ASSLKVRDGYEQY
TRBJ1-2,TRBV7-8,ASSLGLNYGYT
TRBJ1-5,TRBV7-9,ASSRDSYNQPQH
TRBJ2-7,TRBV5-6,ASSSITGTGNTYEQY
TRBJ2-7,TRBV7-2,ASAGGTGGEQY
TRBJ2-1,TRBV7-6,ASSPGGSGYYNEQF
TRBJ1-4,TRBV7-8,ASSLAHLGAGEKLF
TRBJ2-3,TRBV19,ASSSLAGGPRPDTQY
TRBJ1-4,TRBV25-1,ASSGYRAKGEKLF
TRBJ1-2,TRBV6-1,ASRQTGSRNYGYT
TRBJ1-1,TRBV6-6,ASSYMNTEAF
TRBJ2-7,TRBV2,ASSEAVGNQY
TRBJ2-7,TRBV6-1,ASWGLSYEQY
TRBJ2-5,TRBV29-1,SVEDRGEETQY
TRBJ1-5,TRBV7-9,ASSGNRTFNQPQH
TRBJ1-1,TRBV19,ASRRGEGAKGTEAF
TRBJ2-5,TRBV4-2,ASSQDLKSQETQY
TRBJ1-5,TRBV28,ASTRQGGNQPQH
TRBJ2-3,TRBV2,ASSERLAGVIDTQY
TRBJ1-1,TRBV10-3,AIKSLSPGDTEAF
TRBJ2-4,TRBV28,ASSASGVGAKNIQY
TRBJ1-5,TRBV19,ASSMRVGLQKAPNQPQH
TRBJ2-3,TRBV5-1,ASSLEFYLSTDTQY
TRBJ1-5,TRBV18,ASSPGVGNQPQH
TRBJ1-1,TRBV5-1,ASSGNRGNTEAF
TRBJ2-5,TRBV7-2,ASSLVGSGALQETQY
TRBJ2-3,TRBV4-2,ASSQTGETQY
TRBJ2-1,TRBV2,ASSETWDEQF
TRBJ1-1,TRBV7-9,ASSLIRGVNTEAF
TRBJ2-3,TRBV29-1,SVLGTSEDTQY
TRBJ2-7,TRBV27,ASSAIAGVGEQY
TRBJ2-2,TRBV5-1,ASSPPAGGPAGELF
TRBJ1-4,TRBV19,ASSTRWDRGHVNEKLF
TRBJ1-3,TRBV10-3,AIRGTRGSGNTIY
TRBJ2-1,TRBV11-2,ASSPRQGNPYNEQF
TRBJ2-1,TRBV19,ASSTTPSSYNEQF
TRBJ2-4,TRBV7-2,ASSLAGFGFKNIQY
TRBJ1-1,TRBV28,ASSWQGLDTEAF
TRBJ2-5,TRBV9,ASSVRGQETQY
TRBJ1-5,TRBV30,AWSEQNNQPQH